This TCR beta chain was captured by sequencing in a study of glioma-infiltrating T cells after dendritic cell vaccination. Sequencing used immunoSEQ multiplex PCR; TCRdb keeps in-frame clones, though not all of them. The data hold around 96,000 clones, with roughly three quarters observed a single time. CDR1 SGHVS and CDR2 FNYEAQ come from the germline V gene. The V end lost 1 base, the J end lost 0 bases, and 9 bases lay between the germline ends. CDR3 length equals 15 residues. This sequence was found in a human donor with glioblastoma. The chain is built from TRBV7-6 and TRBJ1-1; D not resolved. This material consisted of blood, taken before dendritic cell vaccination. The CDR3 sequence is CASSLGPGLNTEAFF. The CDR3 DNA reads as TGTGCCAGCAGCTTAGGCCCGGGGTTGAACACTGAAGCTTTCTTT. The full variable domain, with the rest looked up from reference TRBV7-6 and TRBJ1-1, is GAGVSQSPRYKVTKRGQDVALRCDPISGHVSLYWYRQALGQGPEFLTYFNYEAQQDKSGLPNDRFSAERPEGSISTLTIQRTEQRDSAMYRCASSLGPGLNTEAFFGQGTRLTVV.